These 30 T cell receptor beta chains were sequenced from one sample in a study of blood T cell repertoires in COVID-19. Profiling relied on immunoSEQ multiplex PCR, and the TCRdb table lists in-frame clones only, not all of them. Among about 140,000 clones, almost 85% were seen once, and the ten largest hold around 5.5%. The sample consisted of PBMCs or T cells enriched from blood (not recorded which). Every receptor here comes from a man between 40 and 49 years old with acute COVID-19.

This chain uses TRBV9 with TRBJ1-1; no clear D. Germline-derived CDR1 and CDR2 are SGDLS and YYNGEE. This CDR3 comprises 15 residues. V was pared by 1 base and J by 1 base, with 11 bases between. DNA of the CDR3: TGTGCCAGCAGCGTAAACTGGGCCGAGAACACTGAAGCTTTCTTT. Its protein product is CASSVNWAENTEAFF.

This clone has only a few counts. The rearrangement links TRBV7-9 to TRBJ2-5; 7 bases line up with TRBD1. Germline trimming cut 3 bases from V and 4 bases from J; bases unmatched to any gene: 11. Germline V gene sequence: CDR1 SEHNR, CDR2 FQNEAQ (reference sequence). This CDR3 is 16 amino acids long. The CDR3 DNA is TGTGCCAGCAGCTTCGACGGAACGACAGGGAGAGAGACCCAGTACTTC. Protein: CASSFDGTTGRETQYF.

CDR3 loop: CASSTLLEPQHF. The CDR3 DNA sequence: TGTGCCAGCAGCACCTTACTCGAGCCCCAGCATTTT. The gene calls are TRBV12-3 or TRBV12-4 and TRBJ1-5; D uncertain. The CDR3 is 12 residues long. Trimming removed 6 bases at V and 8 bases at J, with 11 bases between.

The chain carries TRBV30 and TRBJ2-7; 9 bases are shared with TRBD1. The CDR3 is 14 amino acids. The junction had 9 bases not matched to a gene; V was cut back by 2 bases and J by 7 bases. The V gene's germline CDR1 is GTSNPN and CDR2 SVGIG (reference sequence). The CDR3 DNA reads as TGTGCCTGGAGTTGGGGACAGGGCGGATTGGAGCAGTACTTC. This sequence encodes CAWSWGQGGLEQYF.

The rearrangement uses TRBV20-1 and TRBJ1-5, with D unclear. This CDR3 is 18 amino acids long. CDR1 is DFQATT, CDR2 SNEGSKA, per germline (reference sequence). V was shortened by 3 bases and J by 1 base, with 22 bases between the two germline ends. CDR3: CSASLSRGSGSSNQPQHF. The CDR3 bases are TGCAGTGCTAGTCTCTCTCGAGGGAGTGGTTCGAGCAATCAGCCCCAGCATTTT.

The CDR3 nucleotides are TGTGCCAGCAGTTCTGTCGAGGGGGTACGGGAGTACTTC. Protein: CASSSVEGVREYF. The chain carries TRBV6-2 or TRBV6-3 and TRBJ2-7; TRBD1 is a possible D gene (6 bases). The CDR3 covers 13 residues. Trimming left V 4 bases short and J 11 bases short, with 18 bases between. Germline V gives CDR1 MNHEY, CDR2 SVGEGT.

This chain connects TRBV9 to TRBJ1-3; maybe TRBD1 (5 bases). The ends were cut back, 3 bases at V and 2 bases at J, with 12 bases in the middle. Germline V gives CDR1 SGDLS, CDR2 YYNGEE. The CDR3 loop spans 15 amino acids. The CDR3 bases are TGTGCCAGCAGCGAAACCGACAGTCCTGGAAACACCATATATTTT. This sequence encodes CASSETDSPGNTIYF.

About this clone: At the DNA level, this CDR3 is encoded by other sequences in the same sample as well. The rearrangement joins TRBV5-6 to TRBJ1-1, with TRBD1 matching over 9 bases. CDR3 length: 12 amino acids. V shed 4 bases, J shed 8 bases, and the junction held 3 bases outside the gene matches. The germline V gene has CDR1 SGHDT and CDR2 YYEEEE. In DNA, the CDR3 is TGTGCCAGCAGCCTCGGACAGGGGGAAGCTTTCTTT. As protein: CASSLGQGEAFF.

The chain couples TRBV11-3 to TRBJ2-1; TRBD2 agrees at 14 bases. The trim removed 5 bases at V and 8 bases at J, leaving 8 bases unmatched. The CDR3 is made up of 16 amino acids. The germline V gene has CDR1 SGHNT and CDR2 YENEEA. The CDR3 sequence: CASSPRLAGGLDEQFF. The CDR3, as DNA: TGTGCCAGCAGCCCTCGACTAGCGGGGGGGCTCGATGAGCAGTTCTTC. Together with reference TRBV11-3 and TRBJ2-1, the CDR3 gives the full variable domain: EAGVVQSPRYKIIEKKQPVAFWCNPISGHNTLYWYLQNLGQGPELLIRYENEEAVDDSQLPKDRFSAERLKGVDSTLKIQPAELGDSAVYLCASSPRLAGGLDEQFFGPGTRLTVL.

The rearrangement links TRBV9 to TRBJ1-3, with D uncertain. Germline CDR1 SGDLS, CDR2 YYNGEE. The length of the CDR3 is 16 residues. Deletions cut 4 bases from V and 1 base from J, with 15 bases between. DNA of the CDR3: TGTGCCAGCAGCCTCAGCGGACCGCCATCTGGAAACACCATATATTTT. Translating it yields CASSLSGPPSGNTIYF.

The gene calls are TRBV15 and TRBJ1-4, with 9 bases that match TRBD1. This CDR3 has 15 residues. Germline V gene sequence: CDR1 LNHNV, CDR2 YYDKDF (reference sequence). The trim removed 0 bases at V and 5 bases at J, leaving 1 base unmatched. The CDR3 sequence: CATSREGQGNEKLFF. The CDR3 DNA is TGTGCCACCAGCAGAGAGGGACAGGGAAATGAAAAACTGTTTTTT.

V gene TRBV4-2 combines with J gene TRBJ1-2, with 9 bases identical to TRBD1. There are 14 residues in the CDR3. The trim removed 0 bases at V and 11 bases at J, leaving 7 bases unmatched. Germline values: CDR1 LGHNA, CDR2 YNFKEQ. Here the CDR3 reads CASSQETTGGMYTF. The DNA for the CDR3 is TGTGCCAGCAGCCAAGAAACGACAGGGGGGATGTACACCTTC.

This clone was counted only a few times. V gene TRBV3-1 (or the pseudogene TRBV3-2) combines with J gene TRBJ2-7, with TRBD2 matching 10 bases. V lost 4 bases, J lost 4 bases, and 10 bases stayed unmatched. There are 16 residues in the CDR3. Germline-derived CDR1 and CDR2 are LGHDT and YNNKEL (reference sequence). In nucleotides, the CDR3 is TGTGCCAGCAGCCTAAATGGGCTAGCGGGAGTTTACGAGCAGTACTTC. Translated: CASSLNGLAGVYEQYF.

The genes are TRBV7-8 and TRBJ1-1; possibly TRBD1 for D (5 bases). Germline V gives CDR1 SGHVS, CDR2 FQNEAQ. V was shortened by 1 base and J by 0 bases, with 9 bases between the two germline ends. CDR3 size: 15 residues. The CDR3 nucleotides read TGTGCCAGCAGCTTAGGATGGGGCGTGAACACTGAAGCTTTCTTT. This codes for CASSLGWGVNTEAFF.

The DNA of the CDR3 is TGTGCCAGTAGTGTTAAACAGGGGACTGAAGCTTTCTTT. It encodes CASSVKQGTEAFF. This chain links TRBV19 with TRBJ1-1, with TRBD1 identical over 7 bases. The ends lost 5 bases at V and 5 bases at J; junction bases unmatched: 5. From germline, CDR1 is LNHDA and CDR2 SQIVND (reference sequence). This CDR3 spans 13 amino acids.

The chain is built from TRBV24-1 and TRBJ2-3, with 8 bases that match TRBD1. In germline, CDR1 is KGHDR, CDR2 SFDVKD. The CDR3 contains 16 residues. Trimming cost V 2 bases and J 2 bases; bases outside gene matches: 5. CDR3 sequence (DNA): TGTGCCACCAGTGATTCCGGGACAGGTTACACAGATACGCAGTATTTT. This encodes CATSDSGTGYTDTQYF.

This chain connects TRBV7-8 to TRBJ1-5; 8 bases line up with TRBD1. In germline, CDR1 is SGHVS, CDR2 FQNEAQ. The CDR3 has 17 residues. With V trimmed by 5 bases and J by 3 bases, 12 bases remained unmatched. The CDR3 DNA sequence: TGTGCCAGCAGCCTACGGTGGACAGGGATTATCAATCAGCCCCAGCATTTT. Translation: CASSLRWTGIINQPQHF.

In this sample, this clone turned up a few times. The CDR3 coding sequence is TGCGCCAGCAGTACTGGACAGGGTCCCAATCAGCCCCAGCATTTT. Translated, it gives CASSTGQGPNQPQHF. The chain recombines TRBV5-1 with TRBJ1-5; 8 bases align to TRBD1. The CDR3 length is 15 residues. V shed 5 bases and J 3 bases; nucleotides not matched to a gene: 7. Germline V gene sequence: CDR1 SGHRS, CDR2 YFSETQ. Full variable domain (remainder filled in from reference TRBV5-1 and TRBJ1-5): KAGVTQTPRYLIKTRGQQVTLSCSPISGHRSVSWYQQTPGQGLQFLFEYFSETQRNKGNFPGRFSGRQFSNSRSEMNVSTLELGDSALYLCASSTGQGPNQPQHFGDGTRLSIL.

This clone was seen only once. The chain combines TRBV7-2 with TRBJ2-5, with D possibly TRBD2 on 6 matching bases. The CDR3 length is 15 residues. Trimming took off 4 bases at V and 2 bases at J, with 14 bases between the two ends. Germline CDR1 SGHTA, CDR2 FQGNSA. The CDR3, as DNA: TGTGCCAGCAGCTCCGGGACTGGGCCTCAAGAGACCCAGTACTTC. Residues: CASSSGTGPQETQYF.

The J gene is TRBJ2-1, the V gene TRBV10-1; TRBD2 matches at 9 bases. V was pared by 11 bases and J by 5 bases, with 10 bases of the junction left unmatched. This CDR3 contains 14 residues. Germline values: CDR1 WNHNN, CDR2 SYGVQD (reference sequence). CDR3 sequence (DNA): TGCGCCCCCGAGGCTAGCGGGGAAGACAATGAGCAGTTCTTC. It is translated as CAPEASGEDNEQFF.

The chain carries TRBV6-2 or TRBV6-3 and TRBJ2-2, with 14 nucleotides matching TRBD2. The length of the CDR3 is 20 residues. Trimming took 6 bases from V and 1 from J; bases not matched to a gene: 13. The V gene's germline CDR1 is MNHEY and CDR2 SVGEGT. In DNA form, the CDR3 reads TGTGCCAGCAGCCTACCGACGACGACTAGCGGGAGGGAGAACACCGGGGAGCTGTTTTTT. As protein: CASSLPTTTSGRENTGELFF.

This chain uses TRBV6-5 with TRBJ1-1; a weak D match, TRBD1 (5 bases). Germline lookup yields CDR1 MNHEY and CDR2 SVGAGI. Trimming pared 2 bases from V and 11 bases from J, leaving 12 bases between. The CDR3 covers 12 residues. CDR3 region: CASSYPGVGAFF. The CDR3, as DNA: TGTGCCAGCAGTTACCCGGGGGTGGGGGCTTTCTTT.

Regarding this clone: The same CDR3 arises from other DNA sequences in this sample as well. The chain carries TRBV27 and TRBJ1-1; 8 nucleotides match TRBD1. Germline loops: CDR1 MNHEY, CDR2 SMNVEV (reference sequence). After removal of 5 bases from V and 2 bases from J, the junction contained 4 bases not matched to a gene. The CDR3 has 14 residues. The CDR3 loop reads CASSLQGANTEAFF. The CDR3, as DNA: TGTGCCAGCAGTCTTCAGGGGGCCAACACTGAAGCTTTCTTT.

This chain's CDR3 is CASSEGGAANNEQFF. The CDR3 DNA reads TGTGCCAGCAGTGAGGGAGGGGCGGCGAACAATGAGCAGTTCTTC. The chain links TRBV27 to TRBJ2-1; 7 bases match TRBD2. V dropped 5 bases and J dropped 5; count of bases not matched to a gene: 9. The CDR3 sequence is 15 residues long. Per germline, CDR1 MNHEY and CDR2 SMNVEV (reference sequence).

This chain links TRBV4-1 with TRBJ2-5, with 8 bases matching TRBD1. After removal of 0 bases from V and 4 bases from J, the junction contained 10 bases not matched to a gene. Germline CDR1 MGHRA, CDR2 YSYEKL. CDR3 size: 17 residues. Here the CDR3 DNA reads TGCGCCAGCAGCCAAGAAGGCGGGACAGGTGGAGGAGAGACCCAGTACTTC. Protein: CASSQEGGTGGGETQYF.

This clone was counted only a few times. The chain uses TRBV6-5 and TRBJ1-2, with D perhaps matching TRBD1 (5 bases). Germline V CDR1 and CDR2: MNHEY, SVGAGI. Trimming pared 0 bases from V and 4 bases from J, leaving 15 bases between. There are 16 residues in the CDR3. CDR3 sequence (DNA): TGTGCCAGCAGTTACTCGATTTTGCAGGGAACCTATGGCTACACCTTC. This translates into CASSYSILQGTYGYTF.

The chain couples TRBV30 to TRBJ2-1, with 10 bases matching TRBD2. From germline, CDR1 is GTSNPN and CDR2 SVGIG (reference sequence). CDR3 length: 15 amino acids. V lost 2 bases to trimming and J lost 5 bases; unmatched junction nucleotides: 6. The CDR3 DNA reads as TGTGCCTGGAGTCATAGCGGGAGGCTCGACAATGAGCAGTTCTTC. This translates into CAWSHSGRLDNEQFF.

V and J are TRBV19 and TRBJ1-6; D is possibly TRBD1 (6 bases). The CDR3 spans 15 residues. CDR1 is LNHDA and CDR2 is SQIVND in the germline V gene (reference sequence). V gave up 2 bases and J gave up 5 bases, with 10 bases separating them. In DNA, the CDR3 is TGTGCCAGTAGTATATTGGGACATAATAATTCACCCCTCCACTTT. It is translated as CASSILGHNNSPLHF.

CDR3 in DNA: TGTGCCAGCAGCTTCCCAGGGGACTCACCCCTCCACTTT. This gives the protein CASSFPGDSPLHF. The rearrangement links TRBV7-2 to TRBJ1-6; a possible D gene is TRBD1 (6 bases). Germline V gene lookup returns CDR1 SGHTA and CDR2 FQGNSA. V lost 3 bases to trimming and J lost 10 bases, with 10 bases between them. The CDR3 length is 13 residues.

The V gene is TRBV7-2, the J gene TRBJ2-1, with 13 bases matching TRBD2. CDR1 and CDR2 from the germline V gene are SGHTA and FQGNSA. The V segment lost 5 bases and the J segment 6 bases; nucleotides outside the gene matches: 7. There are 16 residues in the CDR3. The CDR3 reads CASSHGTSGILNEQFF. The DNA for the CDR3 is TGTGCCAGCAGCCATGGGACTAGCGGGATACTCAATGAGCAGTTCTTC.